This TCR beta chain stems from a study of blood T cell repertoires in COVID-19. Study context: COVID-19 samples from acute and convalescent phases originated in the United States, Italy and Spain. In each case, the material was cDNA or gDNA derived from T cells, B-cell-depleted T cells, or PBMCs.

As processed by the authors: Reference gene primers were amplified, and this amplification served to estimate nucleated cell counts. The protocol was immunoSEQ multiplex PCR, while the TCRdb copy is restricted to in-frame clones and leaves out a portion. From that table come the V and J calls and clone size; the DNA was used to work out D and trimming. The sample records tens of thousands of clones, approximately 85% being singletons. The length of the CDR3 is 14 residues. CDR1 and CDR2 from the germline V gene are LNHDA and SQIVND (reference sequence). Trimming took 6 bases from V and 1 from J, leaving 12 bases between them.

The receptor was derived from a man aged 50-60 years with active COVID-19. The rearrangement links TRBV19 to TRBJ1-1; maybe TRBD1 (6 bases). The material sequenced was peripheral blood. The DNA for the CDR3 is TGTGCCAGTAGACGGGACATCCAGAACACTGAAGCTTTCTTT. It is translated as CASRRDIQNTEAFF.